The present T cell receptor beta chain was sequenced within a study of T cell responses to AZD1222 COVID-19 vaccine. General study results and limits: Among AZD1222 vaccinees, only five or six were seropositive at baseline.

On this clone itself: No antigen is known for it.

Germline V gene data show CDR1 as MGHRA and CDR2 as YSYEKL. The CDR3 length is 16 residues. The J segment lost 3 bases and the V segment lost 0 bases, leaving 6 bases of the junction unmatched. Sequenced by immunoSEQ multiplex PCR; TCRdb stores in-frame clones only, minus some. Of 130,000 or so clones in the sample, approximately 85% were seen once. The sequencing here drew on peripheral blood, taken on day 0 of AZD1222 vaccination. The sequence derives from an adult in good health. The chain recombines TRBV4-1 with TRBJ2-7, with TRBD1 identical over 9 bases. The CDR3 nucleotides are TGCGCCAGCAGCCAAGATTCCCGGGACAGGGTCTACGAGCAGTACTTC. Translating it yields CASSQDSRDRVYEQYF.